Presented here are 25 T cell receptor beta chains from one specimen sequenced in a study of blood T cells in healthy people across ages. A J-beta primer mix and a sample-barcoded 5' primer were used in a second PCR of roughly 6 to 12 cycles. TCRdb redid the calling of the 5' RACE reads with MiXCR, one entry per CDR3 protein. The repertoire has 1.5 million to 1.9 million distinct CDR3 sequences, approximately 43% of them found once; the top ten carry approximately 4.1%. The material sequenced was blood. The receptors here all came from a woman aged 18 to 35 in good health.

This clonotype was detected only a few times. The J gene is TRBJ2-3, the V gene TRBV6-6, with 7 bases lining up with TRBD1. The CDR3 consists of 15 residues. The ends lost 2 bases at V and 0 bases at J; junction bases unmatched: 2. Germline CDR1 reads MNHNY; CDR2 reads SVGAGI (reference sequence). In DNA form, the CDR3 reads TGTGCCAGCAGTTACACAGGGGCTAGCACAGATACGCAGTATTTT. This gives the protein CASSYTGASTDTQYF.

In this sample, this clonotype turned up a few times. The chain links TRBV20-1 to TRBJ1-2, with D possibly TRBD1 on 6 matching bases. V was cut by 6 bases and J by 4 bases, with 24 bases left in between. Germline V gives CDR1 DFQATT, CDR2 SNEGSKA (reference sequence). The CDR3 length is 16 residues. CDR3 coding DNA: TGCAGTGCGCGACAGGTTATCGACCTTCGTGGCTATGGCTACACCTTC. It specifies CSARQVIDLRGYGYTF.

The rearrangement joins TRBV6-1 to TRBJ2-5; D remains ambiguous. Germline CDR1 and CDR2: MNHNS and SASEGT. The CDR3 has 12 amino acids. The V end was cut by 4 bases, the J end by 13 bases, with 16 bases between. Here the CDR3 DNA reads TGTGCCAGCAGTGGGATTTCAGGAATCCCGTACTTC. It translates to CASSGISGIPYF.

The chain recombines TRBV20-1 with TRBJ2-1; 10 nucleotides line up with TRBD1. J gave up 9 bases and V 5 bases, and 13 bases lay outside the gene matches. This CDR3 has 15 amino acids. The germline CDR1 and CDR2 sequences are DFQATT and SNEGSKA (reference sequence). The CDR3 DNA sequence: TGCAGTGCTGCATCACCGGGACAGGGGATCATTGAGCAGTTCTTC. Its translation: CSAASPGQGIIEQFF.

The chain uses TRBV13 and TRBJ1-1; D is ambiguous. The CDR3 sequence is 13 residues long. The V end lost 5 bases, the J end lost 0 bases, and 7 bases lay between the germline ends. The V gene's germline CDR1 is PRHDT and CDR2 FYEKMQ (reference sequence). The CDR3 is CASSIPMNTEAFF. In nucleotides, the CDR3 is TGTGCCAGCAGCATCCCCATGAACACTGAAGCTTTCTTT.

This rearrangement joins TRBV7-9 to TRBJ2-1; D is perhaps TRBD2 (6 bases). Trimming removed 3 bases from V and 5 bases from J, with 14 bases in between. Germline assignment: CDR1 SEHNR and CDR2 FQNEAQ (reference sequence). This CDR3 is 15 amino acids long. The CDR3 DNA reads as TGTGCCAGCAGCTTTCCTCGGCTAGCGCACAATGAGCAGTTCTTC. Its protein is CASSFPRLAHNEQFF.

This chain uses TRBV12-3 or TRBV12-4 with TRBJ2-1; D is unclear. The CDR3 spans 12 residues. V shed 6 bases and J shed 8 bases, with 11 bases lying between them. The CDR3 is CASRPTSHEQFF. In DNA form, the CDR3 reads TGTGCCAGCAGGCCTACCTCCCATGAGCAGTTCTTC.

The genes are TRBV29-1 and TRBJ1-2; 8 bases are a match to TRBD1. Germline lookup yields CDR1 SQVTM and CDR2 ANQGSEA. The J segment lost 4 bases and the V segment lost 6 bases, leaving 4 bases of the junction unmatched. The CDR3 contains 12 residues. The CDR3 sequence: CSVPGGSYGYTF. The CDR3 nucleotides read TGCAGCGTCCCAGGGGGCAGCTATGGCTACACCTTC.

J is TRBJ2-3 and V is TRBV25-1, with TRBD2 matching 8 bases. The CDR3 covers 16 residues. The ends lost 0 bases at V and 2 bases at J; junction bases unmatched: 4. Germline assignment: CDR1 MGHDK and CDR2 SYGVNS. The CDR3 DNA reads as TGTGCCAGCAGTGAATATGCGGGGGGTTTCACAGATACGCAGTATTTT. Amino acid sequence: CASSEYAGGFTDTQYF.

In this sample, this clonotype turned up a few times. The rearrangement uses TRBV7-9 and TRBJ2-1; no clear D gene. V was trimmed by 5 bases and J by 1 base, leaving 15 bases between them. The CDR3 covers 16 residues. Germline assignment: CDR1 SEHNR and CDR2 FQNEAQ (reference sequence). The CDR3, as DNA: TGTGCCAGCAGCATGACCCCCGCTTGGTCCTACAATGAGCAGTTCTTC. As protein: CASSMTPAWSYNEQFF.

The V gene is TRBV11-2, the J gene TRBJ2-7, with TRBD1 identical over 7 bases. This CDR3 contains 16 residues. Germline V gene data show CDR1 as SGHAT and CDR2 as FQNNGV. Germline trimming cut 1 base from V and 3 bases from J; bases unmatched to any gene: 9. Written as DNA, the CDR3 is TGTGCCAGCAGCTTAGTGCTGGGACAGATGGTCTACGAGCAGTACTTC. This codes for CASSLVLGQMVYEQYF.

The rearrangement joins TRBV20-1 to TRBJ2-7, with D perhaps TRBD1 (6 bases). CDR1 and CDR2 from the germline V gene are DFQATT and SNEGSKA (reference sequence). With 5 bases removed from V and 3 bases from J, the gap between germline ends came to 14 bases. This CDR3 is built from 13 residues. The CDR3, as DNA: TGCAGTGCTGGACAGACCGCTTTCTACGAGCAGTACTTC. Translating it yields CSAGQTAFYEQYF.

V is TRBV4-1 and J is TRBJ2-1; perhaps D is TRBD1 or TRBD2 (6 bases each). This CDR3 has 15 amino acids. Between the trimmed V and J ends, which lost 4 bases and 6 bases, there was a span of 16 bases. CDR1 and CDR2 from the germline V gene are MGHRA and YSYEKL. The DNA for the CDR3 is TGCGCCAGCAGCCTAGAATTACAGGGAGGCAATGAGCAGTTCTTC. Protein: CASSLELQGGNEQFF.

The chain combines TRBV6-2 or TRBV6-3 with TRBJ2-1; no clear D gene. CDR3 size: 13 residues. Germline V gene lookup returns CDR1 MNHEY and CDR2 SVGEGT. V was clipped by 6 bases and J by 3 bases, with 9 bases between them. The CDR3 loop is CASRRTVYNEQFF. CDR3 nucleotide sequence: TGTGCCAGCAGACGGACGGTCTACAATGAGCAGTTCTTC.

This chain connects TRBV4-3 to TRBJ1-2; D possibly corresponds to TRBD1 (5 bases). This CDR3 has 15 amino acids. V was trimmed by 0 bases and J by 12 bases, leaving 20 bases between them. The germline V gene has CDR1 LGHNA and CDR2 YSLEER. The CDR3, as DNA: TGCGCCAGCAGCCAAGAGAGCGCAGGGAGTGGCGGCCACACCTTC. Translation gives CASSQESAGSGGHTF.

The CDR3 sequence is CASSLTGQPYEQYF. Written as DNA, the CDR3 is TGTGCCAGCAGTTTGACGGGACAACCCTACGAGCAGTACTTC. The chain joins TRBV28 to TRBJ2-7; tentative D call: TRBD1 (6 bases). CDR3 length: 14 amino acids. V was clipped by 3 bases and J by 2 bases, with 11 bases between them. Germline CDR1 MDHEN, CDR2 SYDVKM.

Turning to this clonotype: One end of the junction varies from germline; a read error may be responsible. The rearrangement links TRBV19 to TRBJ2-7; 10 nucleotides align to TRBD2. CDR3 length equals 15 residues. CDR1 and CDR2 (germline): LNHDA, SQIVND (reference sequence). CDR3 in amino acids: CASSPSSGGSSEQYF. CDR3 nucleotides: TGTGCCAGTAGTCCATCTAGCGGGGGCTCCTCCGAGCAGTACTTC.

The chain is built from TRBV4-3 and TRBJ2-7, with a weak D call TRBD2 (5 bases). The CDR3 runs to 15 residues. Germline CDR1 LGHNA, CDR2 YSLEER. V shed 2 bases and J shed 3 bases, with 14 bases lying between them. The DNA of the CDR3 is TGCGCCAGCAGCCAAACGGTTCGGGGATTCTACGAGCAGTACTTC. Translation: CASSQTVRGFYEQYF.

DNA for the CDR3: TGTGCCAGCAATCGGGGTCATGAAAAACTGTTTTTT. Residues: CASNRGHEKLFF. V and J are TRBV6-2 or TRBV6-3 and TRBJ1-4; the D is unclear. V was shortened by 7 bases and J by 6 bases, with 9 bases between the two germline ends. Germline-derived CDR1 and CDR2 are MNHEY and SVGEGT. CDR3 size: 12 residues.

The V and J genes are TRBV7-2 and TRBJ2-1; 9 bases map to TRBD2. The V and J ends lost 8 bases and 6 bases, in that order; junction bases with no gene match: 11. This CDR3 region has 15 residues. Germline assignment: CDR1 SGHTA and CDR2 FQGNSA. CDR3 loop: CASLYIAGVINEQFF. CDR3 sequence (DNA): TGTGCCAGCCTATACATAGCGGGAGTTATCAATGAGCAGTTCTTC. The whole variable domain, remainder taken from reference TRBV7-2 and TRBJ2-1, is GAGVSQSPSNKVTEKGKDVELRCDPISGHTALYWYRQSLGQGLEFLIYFQGNSAPDKSGLPSDRFSAERTGGSVSTLTIQRTQQEDSAVYLCASLYIAGVINEQFFGPGTRLTVL.

This clonotype was picked up many times. This chain uses TRBV20-1 with TRBJ1-2; 9 positions match TRBD1. This CDR3 is built from 14 residues. V lost 0 bases, J lost 5 bases, and 4 bases stayed unmatched. The V gene's germline CDR1 is DFQATT and CDR2 SNEGSKA (reference sequence). The CDR3 sequence is CSARDTGGGYGYTF. CDR3 in DNA: TGCAGTGCTAGAGATACAGGGGGCGGGTATGGCTACACCTTC.

The chain combines TRBV7-2 with TRBJ2-1; D is tentatively TRBD1 or TRBD2 (6 bases each). The CDR3 has 13 amino acids. V lost 10 bases to trimming and J lost 4 bases, with 14 bases between them. In germline, CDR1 is SGHTA, CDR2 FQGNSA. The CDR3 DNA sequence: TGTGCCAACAGGGACTTGGGGTACAATGAGCAGTTCTTC. Translating gives CANRDLGYNEQFF.

The CDR3 nucleotides are TGTGCCAGCAGTGGCGGGACAGGGGGAACCGGGGAGCTGTTTTTT. It is translated as CASSGGTGGTGELFF. The rearrangement uses TRBV2 and TRBJ2-2; 11 nucleotides align to TRBD1. The CDR3 is 15 amino acids. Trimming took 4 bases from V and 5 from J; bases not matched to a gene: 3. Germline V CDR1 and CDR2: SNHLY, FYNNEI. Full variable domain (rest looked up from reference TRBV2 and TRBJ2-2): EPEVTQTPSHQVTQMGQEVILRCVPISNHLYFYWYRQILGQKVEFLVSFYNNEISEKSEIFDDQFSVERPDGSNFTLKIRSTKLEDSAMYFCASSGGTGGTGELFFGEGSRLTVL.

There are a few counts of this clonotype. V and J are TRBV5-1 and TRBJ2-5, with 7 bases aligning to TRBD2. The CDR3 is 15 residues long. Germline CDR1 and CDR2: SGHRS and YFSETQ. V gave up 3 bases and J gave up 6 bases; unmatched junction bases: 11. The DNA for the CDR3 is TGCGCCAGCAGCTCAGTTCTAGCGGTGGCAAAGACCCAGTACTTC. Translated, it gives CASSSVLAVAKTQYF.

This clonotype was seen only once. The V gene is TRBV5-5, the J gene TRBJ1-5, with 7 bases aligning to TRBD1. The length of the CDR3 is 14 residues. Trimming at V came to 4 bases and at J to 3 bases, leaving 4 bases not matched to a gene. CDR1 SGHKS and CDR2 YYEKEE come from the germline V gene (reference sequence). The CDR3 sequence is CASSTGQINQPQHF. The CDR3 DNA reads TGTGCCAGCAGCACGGGACAGATCAATCAGCCCCAGCATTTT.